This TCR beta chain was observed in a study of blood T cells in healthy people across ages. Study-wide findings and caveats: Significant beta diversity loss was already apparent by age approximately 40, declining roughly linearly. When set beside aged donors, long-lived donors presented more naive CD4+ cells and higher diversity.

Peripheral blood samples of approximately 10 milliliters were drawn from each donor. Isolation recovered at least 6.5 million PBMCs from every sample. A remark on this clonotype: Its target is unknown.

For the second PCR, which ran for roughly 6 to 12 cycles, a sample-barcoded 5' primer and a J-beta primer mix were used. TCRdb re-analysed the 5' RACE reads in MiXCR, keeping a single row per CDR3 protein. Here the sample spans about 900,000 distinct CDR3 sequences, roughly 48% being singletons. Trimming took 0 bases from V and 9 from J; bases not matched to a gene: 5. CDR1 MNHEY and CDR2 SVGAGI come from the germline V gene. There are 14 residues in the CDR3. This sequence joins TRBV6-5 and TRBJ2-3; the match to TRBD1 covers 8 bases. The sequence was collected from a young man in good health. Specimen: blood. The CDR3 loop reads CASSYSGRQGTQYF. The DNA for the CDR3 is TGTGCCAGCAGTTACTCGGGGAGACAGGGGACGCAGTATTTT.